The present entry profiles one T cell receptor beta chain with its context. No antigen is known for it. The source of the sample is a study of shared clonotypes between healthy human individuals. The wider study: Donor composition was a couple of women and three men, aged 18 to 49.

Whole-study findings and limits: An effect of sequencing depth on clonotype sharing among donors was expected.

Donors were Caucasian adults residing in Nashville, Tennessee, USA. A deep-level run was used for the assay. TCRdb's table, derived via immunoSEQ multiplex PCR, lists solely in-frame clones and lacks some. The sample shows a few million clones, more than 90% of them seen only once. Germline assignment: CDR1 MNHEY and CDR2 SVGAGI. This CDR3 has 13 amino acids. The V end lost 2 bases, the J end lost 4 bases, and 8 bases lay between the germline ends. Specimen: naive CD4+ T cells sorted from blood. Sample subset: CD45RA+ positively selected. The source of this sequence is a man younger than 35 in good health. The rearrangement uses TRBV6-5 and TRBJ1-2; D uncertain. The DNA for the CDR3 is TGTGCCAGCAGTTACACTGTGGGCTATGGCTACACCTTC. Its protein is CASSYTVGYGYTF.